These T cell receptor beta chains were read from a single sample in a study of blood T cell repertoires in COVID-19. Sequenced by immunoSEQ multiplex PCR; TCRdb stores in-frame clones only, minus some. Counted here are 200,000 or so clones, more than 75% occurring once; the ten biggest clones make up 7% to 7.5%. Material: PBMCs or T cells enriched from blood (not recorded which). The receptors come from a man aged 30 to 39 in a cohort exposed to, infected with or recovered from COVID-19 (not recorded which). The CDR3 runs from the conserved cysteine through the conserved F or W. The D gene is left open where the match is weak. Part of the rows lack a size; the others show once, few, many or a class for expanded clones.

d_gene | abundance | j_gene | v_gene | CDR3nt | CDR3aa
TRBD1 | few | TRBJ2-7 | TRBV6-5 | TGTGCCAGCAGTCTGGGACAGGGGGGCTACGAGCAGTACTTC | CASSLGQGGYEQYF
TRBD2 | . | TRBJ2-7 | TRBV5-6 | TGTGCCAGCAGCTTACTAGCGGAAACCTACGAGCAGTACTTC | CASSLLAETYEQYF
. | . | TRBJ2-1 | TRBV6-2/TRBV6-3 | TGTGCCAGCAGTTACTCGACTTTTAGGACTAAAAACAATGAGCAGTTCTTC | CASSYSTFRTKNNEQFF
TRBD1 | . | TRBJ2-5 | TRBV19 | TGTGCCAGTAGTATGCGACAGGGATTAGAGACCCAGTACTTC | CASSMRQGLETQYF
. | . | TRBJ1-5 | TRBV18 | TGTGCCAGCTCACGCGGAGCAGGGGTCGGTCGTCAGCCCCAGCATTTT | CASSRGAGVGRQPQHF
. | . | TRBJ2-7 | TRBV21-1 | TGTGCCAGCAGCTCCCGCGGATCTTTTAATTACGAGCAGTACTTC | CASSSRGSFNYEQYF
. | . | TRBJ2-3 | TRBV9 | TGTGCCAGCAGCGTAGCGGCAGATACGCAGTATTTT | CASSVAADTQYF
. | . | TRBJ2-3 | TRBV7-3 | TGTGCCAGCAGCTTAATGGATAGCGCCAGCACAGATACGCAGTATTTT | CASSLMDSASTDTQYF
TRBD1 | . | TRBJ2-7 | TRBV2 | TGTGCCAGCAGGGGGCCGGACAGGCTATCCTACGAGCAGTACTTC | CASRGPDRLSYEQYF
. | . | TRBJ2-7 | TRBV28 | TGTGCCAGCAGCCCTAGTGGATCCTCCTACGAGCAGTACTTC | CASSPSGSSYEQYF
. | . | TRBJ2-1 | TRBV19 | TGTGCCAGTAGTTGGGACTCCCGGGGGAATGAGCAGTTCTTC | CASSWDSRGNEQFF
TRBD2 | . | TRBJ2-1 | TRBV3-1/TRBV3-2 | TGTGCCAGCAGCCAAGTAAGATATCGCGGGAGAGCTAAGTACAATGAGCAGTTCTTC | CASSQVRYRGRAKYNEQFF
. | . | TRBJ1-2 | TRBV6-5 | TGTGCCAGCAGTCGAAACAGGGTGTCATATGGCTACACCTTC | CASSRNRVSYGYTF
TRBD2 | . | TRBJ2-4 | TRBV28 | TGTGCCAGCAGTTCCCCGGGACTAGCGGAGGGCAAAAACATTCAGTACTTC | CASSSPGLAEGKNIQYF
TRBD2 | . | TRBJ2-5 | TRBV19 | TGTGCCAGTAGTATGGGACTAGCGGGAGTGGGGAAAGAGACCCAGTACTTC | CASSMGLAGVGKETQYF
TRBD1 | . | TRBJ1-5 | TRBV10-3 | TGTGCCATCAGTTTTAACGGACAGGTCAATCAGCCCCAGCATTTT | CAISFNGQVNQPQHF
TRBD1 | . | TRBJ1-2 | TRBV27 | TGTGCCAGCAGCCTGGGACAGTTCGGCTATGGCTACACCTTC | CASSLGQFGYGYTF
TRBD1 | . | TRBJ2-7 | TRBV28 | TGTGCCAGCAGTTCAGGACAGGGGAGGGTTTGGGGGCAGTACTTC | CASSSGQGRVWGQYF
TRBD1 | . | TRBJ1-5 | TRBV6-5 | TGTGCCAGCAGACTGACAGGGGATCATCAGCCCCAGCATTTT | CASRLTGDHQPQHF
. | . | TRBJ1-5 | TRBV19 | TGTGCCAGTAGTTCCTTAAGACCGCGACTTAGCAATCAGCCCCAGCATTTT | CASSSLRPRLSNQPQHF
TRBD1 | . | TRBJ1-5 | TRBV4-1 | TGCGCCAGCAGCCAAGATTTTCAGGGGGCGGTCGGTCAGCCCCAGCATTTT | CASSQDFQGAVGQPQHF
TRBD1 | . | TRBJ2-1 | TRBV7-9 | TGTGCCAGCAGCTCCCTCGGGACAGGGTATACCTACAATGAGCAGTTCTTC | CASSSLGTGYTYNEQFF
TRBD2 | . | TRBJ2-1 | TRBV28 | TGTGCCAGCAGTTCCCTCGGTGGTAGCGGGAGAGTCAATGAGCAGTTCTTC | CASSSLGGSGRVNEQFF
. | . | TRBJ2-2 | TRBV2 | TGTGCCACCCTCGTACCGAGTCTCGGTCTGGCCGGGGAGCTGTTTTTT | CATLVPSLGLAGELFF
. | . | TRBJ1-5 | TRBV7-9 | TGTGCCAGCAGCTGGGAGGTAAATCAGCCCCAGCATTTT | CASSWEVNQPQHF
. | . | TRBJ2-7 | TRBV7-9 | TGTGCCAGCAGCTTACCCCCCGGCGAGCAGTACTTC | CASSLPPGEQYF
TRBD2 | . | TRBJ2-1 | TRBV24-1 | TGTGCCAGCGCAGGGACTAGCGGGAGTTACAATGAGCAGTTCTTC | CASAGTSGSYNEQFF
TRBD1 | many | TRBJ2-7 | TRBV19 | TGTGCCAGTAGTAGCTCCACCGACAGGGGAAGGGAGCAGTACTTC | CASSSSTDRGREQYF
TRBD1 | once | TRBJ2-7 | TRBV11-1 | TGTGCCAGCAGCTTCACGGACAGGGCCTCCTACGAGCAGTACTTC | CASSFTDRASYEQYF
TRBD1 | . | TRBJ1-1 | TRBV4-2 | TGTGCCAGCAGCCTTCCACGTCCAGGGGGAGACACTGAAGCTTTCTTT | CASSLPRPGGDTEAFF
. | . | TRBJ1-1 | TRBV7-9 | TGTGCCAGCAGCTTTGGCGGGAACACTGAAGCTTTCTTT | CASSFGGNTEAFF
TRBD1 | once | TRBJ2-5 | TRBV24-1 | TGTGCCACCAGTGATTTGCGGGCAGGGGGCCAAGAGACCCAGTACTTC | CATSDLRAGGQETQYF
. | . | TRBJ1-2 | TRBV29-1 | TGCAGCGCACAGACAGCTAACTATGGCTACACCTTC | CSAQTANYGYTF
TRBD1 | . | TRBJ1-2 | TRBV19 | TGTGCCAGTAGTATGACAGGGGGCTCCTATGGCTACACCTTC | CASSMTGGSYGYTF
. | . | TRBJ2-3 | TRBV21-1 | TGTGCCAGCAGCAAAATTCAGCGGGAGGTCCCAGATACGCAGTATTTT | CASSKIQREVPDTQYF
. | . | TRBJ2-1 | TRBV7-3 | TGTGCCAGCAGCTTAACGTCTTCGACTAGGAGGGATGAGCAGTTCTTC | CASSLTSSTRRDEQFF
TRBD2 | . | TRBJ2-1 | TRBV9 | TGTGCCAGCAGCCCTGCCCACGAAGCGGGGGTATACAATGAGCAGTTCTTC | CASSPAHEAGVYNEQFF
. | . | TRBJ1-6 | TRBV7-2 | TGTGCCAGCAGCCCTACTGGGCGAGCCCTCCACTTT | CASSPTGRALHF
TRBD2 | few | TRBJ2-7 | TRBV27 | TGTGCCAGCAGTGCCCTAGCGGGAGGCAATGCCTACGAGCAGTACTTC | CASSALAGGNAYEQYF
. | . | TRBJ2-2 | TRBV5-1 | TGCGCCAGCAGCTTGCAGTCGCGGGGAACCGGGGAGCTGTTTTTT | CASSLQSRGTGELFF
TRBD2 | . | TRBJ2-7 | TRBV4-1 | TGCGCCAGCAGCCAAGGAGCGGGGGACTACGAGCAGTACTTC | CASSQGAGDYEQYF
TRBD2 | . | TRBJ2-1 | TRBV19 | TGTGCCAGTAGTATTGGCGGGACTAGCGTACACAATGAGCAGTTCTTC | CASSIGGTSVHNEQFF
TRBD1 | . | TRBJ2-7 | TRBV4-1 | TGCGCCAGCAGCCAAACGGGACAGGGACTCGAGCAGTACTTC | CASSQTGQGLEQYF
TRBD2 | . | TRBJ2-1 | TRBV7-9 | TGTGCCAGCAGCTTCGTGACTAGCGGAGTGGGAGAGCAGTTCTTC | CASSFVTSGVGEQFF
TRBD1 | once | TRBJ2-7 | TRBV5-1 | TGCGCCAGCAGCTTGGGAAGGGGGCAAAGTGGCGAGCAGTACTTC | CASSLGRGQSGEQYF
TRBD2 | . | TRBJ2-5 | TRBV4-1 | TGCGCCAGCAGCCAAGTCTCGGGGGGACAAGAGACCCAGTACTTC | CASSQVSGGQETQYF
TRBD1 | few | TRBJ1-4 | TRBV28 | TGTGCCACCACCGCCGGGACAGGGTTGATCGCTAATGAAAAACTGTTTTTT | CATTAGTGLIANEKLFF
. | . | TRBJ2-2 | TRBV3-1/TRBV3-2 | TGTGCCAGCAGCCAATCCGGGATGTCTAGCCACTTTTTTCCCGGGGAGCTGTTTTTT | CASSQSGMSSHFFPGELFF
. | . | TRBJ1-1 | TRBV6-5 | TGTGCCAGCAGTTACAGAGTTAACACTGAAGCTTTCTTT | CASSYRVNTEAFF
. | once | TRBJ2-1 | TRBV12-3/TRBV12-4 | TGTGCCAGCAGTTTAAGAGATGAGCAGTTCTTC | CASSLRDEQFF
TRBD1 | . | TRBJ1-1 | TRBV12-5 | TGTGCTAGTGGTTTGTGGTGGACAGGGACGTACACTGAAGCTTTCTTT | CASGLWWTGTYTEAFF
TRBD2 | . | TRBJ2-1 | TRBV6-2/TRBV6-3 | TGTGCCAGCAGTGGCCTTAGCGGGAGGTTCTTGGATGAGCAGTTCTTC | CASSGLSGRFLDEQFF
TRBD1 | . | TRBJ2-7 | TRBV5-4 | TGTGCCAGCAGTTCCGGACAGGGGGGCTTCTACGAGCAGTACTTC | CASSSGQGGFYEQYF
TRBD2 | . | TRBJ2-1 | TRBV7-3 | TGTGCCAGCAGCCGTGCCAGCGGGAGTGGGAATGAGCAGTTCTTC | CASSRASGSGNEQFF
. | . | TRBJ2-6 | TRBV19 | TGTGCCAGTAGTATCTCAGGATACTCTGGGGCCAACGTCCTGACTTTC | CASSISGYSGANVLTF
TRBD1 | . | TRBJ1-5 | TRBV9 | TGTGCCAGCAGCCCAAGGACAGGGAGTAGCAATCAGCCCCAGCATTTT | CASSPRTGSSNQPQHF
TRBD1 | . | TRBJ2-7 | TRBV10-1 | TGCGCCAGCAGTGAGTCGCTCGGACAGGGGTCCTACGAGCAGTACTTC | CASSESLGQGSYEQYF
TRBD1 | once | TRBJ1-2 | TRBV12-3/TRBV12-4 | TGTGCCAGTGCAGGGGGCGCCCGGGGCTACACCTTC | CASAGGARGYTF